The following is a T cell receptor (beta chain) sequence with its context. Its antigen is still unknown. Time point reported: baseline, week 1 (first vaccination visit). Treatment given: pre-vaccination baseline after standard-of-care therapy. Diagnosis in the donors showed new WHO grade 3 or 4 astrocytomas that were IDH1-mutant and ATRX-lost. Deletions cut 6 bases from V and 6 bases from J, with 6 bases between. The CDR3 sequence is 10 residues long. The germline gives CDR1 DFQATT, CDR2 SNEGSKA (reference sequence). The data were obtained in a study of a mutant IDH1 vaccine in newly diagnosed glioma. On the study more broadly: Patients previously underwent radiotherapy, temozolomide, or both, and most underwent both. Regarding the study as a whole: Pseudoprogression showed no apparent link to changes in top peripheral T cell clonotypes.

Sequencing used immunoSEQ multiplex PCR; TCRdb keeps in-frame clones, though not all of them. The table has around 92,000 clones, about four fifths seen once. Source: PBMCs, taken from a glioma patient treated with radiotherapy, temozolomide or both. The receptor was isolated from a woman aged 45-65 years with glioma. This chain connects TRBV20-1 to TRBJ1-5; no clear D. The CDR3 DNA sequence: TGCAGTGCCGGTGGTCAGCCCCAGCATTTT. This translates into CSAGGQPQHF.